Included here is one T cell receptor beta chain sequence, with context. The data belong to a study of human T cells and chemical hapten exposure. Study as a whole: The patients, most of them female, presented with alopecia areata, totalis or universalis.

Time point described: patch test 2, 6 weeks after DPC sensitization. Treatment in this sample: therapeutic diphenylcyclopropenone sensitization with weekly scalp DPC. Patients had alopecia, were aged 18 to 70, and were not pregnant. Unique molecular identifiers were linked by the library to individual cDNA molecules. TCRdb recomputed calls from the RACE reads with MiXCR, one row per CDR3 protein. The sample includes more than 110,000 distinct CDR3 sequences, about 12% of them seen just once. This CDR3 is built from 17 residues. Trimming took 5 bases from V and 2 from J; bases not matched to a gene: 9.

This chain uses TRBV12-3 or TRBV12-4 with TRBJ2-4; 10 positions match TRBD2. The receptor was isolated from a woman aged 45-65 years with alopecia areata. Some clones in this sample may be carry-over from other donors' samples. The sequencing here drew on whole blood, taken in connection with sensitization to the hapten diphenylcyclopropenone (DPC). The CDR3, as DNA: TGTGCCAGCAGTGCGAGAACTAGCGGGACAACCAAAAACATTCAGTACTTC. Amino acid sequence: CASSARTSGTTKNIQYF.